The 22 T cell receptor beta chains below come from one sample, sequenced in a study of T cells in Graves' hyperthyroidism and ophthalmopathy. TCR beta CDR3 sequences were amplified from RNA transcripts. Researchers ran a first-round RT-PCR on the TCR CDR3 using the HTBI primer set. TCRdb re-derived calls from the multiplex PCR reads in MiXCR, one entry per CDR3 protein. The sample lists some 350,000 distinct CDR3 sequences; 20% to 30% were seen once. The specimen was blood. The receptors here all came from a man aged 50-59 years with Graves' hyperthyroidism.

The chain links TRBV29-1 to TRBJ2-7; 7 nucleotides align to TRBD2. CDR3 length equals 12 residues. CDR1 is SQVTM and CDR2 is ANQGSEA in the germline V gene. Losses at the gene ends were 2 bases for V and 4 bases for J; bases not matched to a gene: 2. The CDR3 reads CSVERGGYEQYF. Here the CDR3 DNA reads TGCAGCGTTGAAAGGGGAGGGTACGAGCAGTACTTC.

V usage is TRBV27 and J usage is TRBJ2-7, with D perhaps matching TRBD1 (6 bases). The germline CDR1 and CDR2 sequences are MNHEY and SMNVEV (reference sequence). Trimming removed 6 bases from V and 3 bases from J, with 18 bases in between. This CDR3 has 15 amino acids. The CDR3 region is CASSPAPTGGYEQYF. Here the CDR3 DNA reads TGTGCCAGCAGCCCCGCTCCGACAGGAGGCTACGAGCAGTACTTC.

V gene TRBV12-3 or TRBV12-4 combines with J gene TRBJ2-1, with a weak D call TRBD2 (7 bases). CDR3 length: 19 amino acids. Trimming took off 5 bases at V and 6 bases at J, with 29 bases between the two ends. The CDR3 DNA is TGTGCCAGCAGTGCCAGAGCCGCCCCGCGGGGGCGGGTCCGCAATGAGCAGTTCTTC. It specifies CASSARAAPRGRVRNEQFF.

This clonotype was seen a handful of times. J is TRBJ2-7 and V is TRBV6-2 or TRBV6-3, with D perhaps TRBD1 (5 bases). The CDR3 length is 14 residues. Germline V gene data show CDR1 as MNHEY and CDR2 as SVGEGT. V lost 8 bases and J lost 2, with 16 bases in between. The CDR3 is CASELGQEAYEQYF. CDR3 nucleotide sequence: TGTGCCAGCGAATTAGGACAAGAAGCCTACGAGCAGTACTTC.

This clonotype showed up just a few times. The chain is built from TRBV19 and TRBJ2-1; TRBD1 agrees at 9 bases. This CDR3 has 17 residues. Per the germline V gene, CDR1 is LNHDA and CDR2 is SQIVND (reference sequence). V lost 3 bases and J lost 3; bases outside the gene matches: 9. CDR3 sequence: CASSIWLETGGYNEQFF. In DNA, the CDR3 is TGTGCCAGTAGTATTTGGCTGGAGACAGGGGGCTACAATGAGCAGTTCTTC.

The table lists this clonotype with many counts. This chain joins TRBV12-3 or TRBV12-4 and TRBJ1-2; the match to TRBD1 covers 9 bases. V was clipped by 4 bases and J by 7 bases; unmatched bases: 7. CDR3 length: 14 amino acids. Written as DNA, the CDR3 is TGTGCCAGCAGTTCGGGACAGGGTGGCGCTGGCTACACCTTC. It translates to CASSSGQGGAGYTF.

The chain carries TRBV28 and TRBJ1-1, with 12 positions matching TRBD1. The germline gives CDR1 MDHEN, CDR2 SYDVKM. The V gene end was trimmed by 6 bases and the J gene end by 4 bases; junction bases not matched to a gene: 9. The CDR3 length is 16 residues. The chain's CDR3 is CASSNAGTGGLTEAFF. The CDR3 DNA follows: TGTGCCAGCAGCAACGCCGGGACAGGGGGCCTCACTGAAGCTTTCTTT.

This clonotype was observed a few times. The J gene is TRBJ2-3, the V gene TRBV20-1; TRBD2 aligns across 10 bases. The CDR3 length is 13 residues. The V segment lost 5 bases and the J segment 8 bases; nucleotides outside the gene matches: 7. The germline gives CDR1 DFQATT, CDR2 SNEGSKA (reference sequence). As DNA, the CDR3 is TGCAGTGCTGCAGCGGGAGGGACTGCTACGCAGTATTTT. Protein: CSAAAGGTATQYF.

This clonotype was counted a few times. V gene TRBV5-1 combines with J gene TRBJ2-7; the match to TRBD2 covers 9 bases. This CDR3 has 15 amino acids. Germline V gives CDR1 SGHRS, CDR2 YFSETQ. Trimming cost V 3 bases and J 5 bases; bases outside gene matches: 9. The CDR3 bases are TGCGCCAGCAGCTCCATAGCGGGAGCAGGGAACGAGCAGTACTTC. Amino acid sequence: CASSSIAGAGNEQYF.

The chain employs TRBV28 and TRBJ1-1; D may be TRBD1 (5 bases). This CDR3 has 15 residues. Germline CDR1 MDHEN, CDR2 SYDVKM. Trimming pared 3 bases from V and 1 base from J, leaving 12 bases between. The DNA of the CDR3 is TGTGCCAGCAGTTTCCCTCCGGGGCCGAACACTGAAGCTTTCTTT. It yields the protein CASSFPPGPNTEAFF.

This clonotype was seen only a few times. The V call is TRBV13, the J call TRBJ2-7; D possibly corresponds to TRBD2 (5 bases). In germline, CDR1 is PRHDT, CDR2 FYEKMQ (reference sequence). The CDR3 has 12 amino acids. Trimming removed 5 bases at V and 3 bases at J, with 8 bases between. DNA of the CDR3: TGTGCCAGCAGCATTCGGGACTACGAGCAGTACTTC. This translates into CASSIRDYEQYF.

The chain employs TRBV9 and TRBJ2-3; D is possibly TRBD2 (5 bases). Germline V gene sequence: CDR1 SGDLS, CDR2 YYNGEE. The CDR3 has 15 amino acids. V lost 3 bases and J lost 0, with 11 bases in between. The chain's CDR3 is CASSAARGSTDTQYF. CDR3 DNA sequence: TGTGCCAGCAGCGCCGCCCGGGGTAGCACAGATACGCAGTATTTT. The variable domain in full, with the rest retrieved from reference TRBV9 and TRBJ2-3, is DSGVTQTPKHLITATGQRVTLRCSPRSGDLSVYWYQQSLDQGLQFLIQYYNGEERAKGNILERFSAQQFPDLHSELNLSSLELGDSALYFCASSAARGSTDTQYFGPGTRLTVL.

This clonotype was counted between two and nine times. The CDR3 sequence: CASSLSRGPYSGNTIYF. The CDR3 DNA reads as TGTGCCAGCAGTTTGAGCCGGGGACCGTACTCTGGAAACACCATATATTTT. The rearrangement uses TRBV27 and TRBJ1-3; D is possibly TRBD1 (5 bases). The CDR3 length is 17 residues. From germline, CDR1 is MNHEY and CDR2 SMNVEV (reference sequence). The V and J ends lost 3 bases and 0 bases respectively, with 15 bases between them.

The CDR3 loop reads CSASENTDTQYF. Here the CDR3 DNA reads TGCAGTGCTAGCGAAAACACAGATACGCAGTATTTT. This sequence joins TRBV20-1 and TRBJ2-3, with D uncertain. The V gene's germline CDR1 is DFQATT and CDR2 SNEGSKA (reference sequence). The CDR3 is made up of 12 amino acids. The V and J ends lost 3 bases and 2 bases respectively, with 6 bases between them.

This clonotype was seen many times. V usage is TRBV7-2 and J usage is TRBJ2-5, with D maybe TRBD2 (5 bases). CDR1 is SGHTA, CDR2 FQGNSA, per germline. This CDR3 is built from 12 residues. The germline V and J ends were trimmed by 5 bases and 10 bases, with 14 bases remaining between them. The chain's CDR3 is CASSDGKGGQYF. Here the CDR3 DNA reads TGTGCCAGCAGCGACGGAAAAGGAGGCCAGTACTTC.

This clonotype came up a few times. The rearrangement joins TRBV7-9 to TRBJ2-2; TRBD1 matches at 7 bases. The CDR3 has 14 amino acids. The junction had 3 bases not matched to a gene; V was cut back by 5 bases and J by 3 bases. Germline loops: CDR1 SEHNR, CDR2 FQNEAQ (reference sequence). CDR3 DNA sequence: TGTGCCAGCAGCCCTCAGGGGGACACCGGGGAGCTGTTTTTT. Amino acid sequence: CASSPQGDTGELFF. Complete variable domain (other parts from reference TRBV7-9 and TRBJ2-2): DTGVSQNPRHKITKRGQNVTFRCDPISEHNRLYWYRQTLGQGPEFLTYFQNEAQLEKSRLLSDRFSAERPKGSFSTLEIQRTEQGDSAMYLCASSPQGDTGELFFGEGSRLTVL.

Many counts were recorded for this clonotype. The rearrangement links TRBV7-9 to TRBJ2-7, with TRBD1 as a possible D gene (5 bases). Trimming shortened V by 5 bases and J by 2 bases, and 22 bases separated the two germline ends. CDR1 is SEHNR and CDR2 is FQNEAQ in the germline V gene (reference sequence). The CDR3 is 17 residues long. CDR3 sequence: CASSPPPGRVSAYEQYF. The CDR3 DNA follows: TGTGCCAGCAGCCCTCCCCCTGGCAGGGTCAGCGCCTACGAGCAGTACTTC.

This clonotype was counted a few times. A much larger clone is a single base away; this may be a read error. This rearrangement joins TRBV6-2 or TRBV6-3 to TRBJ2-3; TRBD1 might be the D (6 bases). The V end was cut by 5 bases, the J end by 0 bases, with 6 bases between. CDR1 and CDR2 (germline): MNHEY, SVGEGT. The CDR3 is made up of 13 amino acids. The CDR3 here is CASSRGSTDTQYF. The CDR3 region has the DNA TGTGCCAGCAGTAGGGGGAGCACAGATACGCAGTATTTT.

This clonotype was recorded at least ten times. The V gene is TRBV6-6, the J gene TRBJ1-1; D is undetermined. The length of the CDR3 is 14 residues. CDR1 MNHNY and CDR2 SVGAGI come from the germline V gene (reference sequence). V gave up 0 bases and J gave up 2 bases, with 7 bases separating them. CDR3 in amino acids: CASSYSDANTEAFF. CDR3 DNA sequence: TGTGCCAGCAGTTACTCGGACGCTAACACTGAAGCTTTCTTT.

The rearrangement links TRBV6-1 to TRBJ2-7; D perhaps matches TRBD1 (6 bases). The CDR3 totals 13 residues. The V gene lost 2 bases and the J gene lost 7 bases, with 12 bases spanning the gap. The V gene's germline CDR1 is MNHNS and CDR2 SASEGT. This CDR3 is CASSERAGAEQYF. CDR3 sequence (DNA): TGTGCCAGCAGTGAAAGGGCAGGGGCGGAGCAGTACTTC.

Here the CDR3 DNA reads TGTGCCATCTACTCCAGGACACCATCCTACAATGAGCAGTTCTTC. Residues: CAIYSRTPSYNEQFF. The J gene is TRBJ2-1, the V gene TRBV30; possibly TRBD1 for D (5 bases). This CDR3 is 15 amino acids long. Germline V lookup: CDR1 GTSNPN, CDR2 SVGIG (reference sequence). The V end lost 8 bases, the J end lost 1 base, and 18 bases lay between the germline ends.

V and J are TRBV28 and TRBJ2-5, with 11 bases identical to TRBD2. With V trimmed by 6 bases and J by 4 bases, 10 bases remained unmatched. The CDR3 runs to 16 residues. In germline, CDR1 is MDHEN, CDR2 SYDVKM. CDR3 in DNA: TGTGCCAGCAGGGGCCGTACTAGCGGGAGTGGAGAGACCCAGTACTTC. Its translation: CASRGRTSGSGETQYF.